This paragraph reports one TCR beta chain. Antigen unknown. The CDR3 has 12 residues. Germline assignment: CDR1 SQVTM and CDR2 ANQGSEA. Trimming took 5 bases from V and 1 from J, leaving 8 bases between them. PCR employed 60 Vbeta and 13 Jbeta primers. Profiled with immunoSEQ multiplex PCR; TCRdb holds only in-frame clones, not every one. The sample contains around 70,000 clones, roughly 82% of which appear only once. This entry belongs to a study of cytomegalovirus exposure and HLA in healthy donors. Points from the study as a whole: Usually a TCR sequence was rare, but some public TCRs were found in many donors. Later on, a genetic analysis was performed. It linked a missense variant in DCLRE1C with V- and J-gene trimming of TCR beta. Association of approximately 16,000 TCR beta sequences with HLA alleles was found at 0.05 false discovery rate in a later analysis. Per a prior analysis, the majority of TCR beta V segments were productive roughly 87% or roughly 30% of the time.

Input material: PBMCs. This TCR came from a man between 70 and 80 years old in good health and CMV-seronegative. The rearrangement joins TRBV29-1 to TRBJ1-1; the D is unclear. The CDR3 is CSVRDSNTEAFF. As DNA, the CDR3 is TGCAGCGTTCGAGACTCGAACACTGAAGCTTTCTTT.